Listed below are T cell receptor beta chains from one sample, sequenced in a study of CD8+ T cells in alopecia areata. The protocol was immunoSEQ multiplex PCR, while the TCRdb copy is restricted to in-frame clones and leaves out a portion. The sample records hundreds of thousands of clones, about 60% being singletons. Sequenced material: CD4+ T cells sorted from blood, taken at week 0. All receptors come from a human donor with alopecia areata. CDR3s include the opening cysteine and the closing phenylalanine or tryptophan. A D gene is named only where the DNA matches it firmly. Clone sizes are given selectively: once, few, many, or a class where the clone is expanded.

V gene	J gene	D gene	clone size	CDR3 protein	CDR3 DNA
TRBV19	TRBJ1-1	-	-	CASSIQGYTEAFF	TGTGCCAGTAGTATACAGGGCTACACTGAAGCTTTCTTT
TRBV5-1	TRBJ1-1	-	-	CASSEQVNTEAFF	TGCGCCAGCAGCGAACAGGTGAACACTGAAGCTTTCTTT
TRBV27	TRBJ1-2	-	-	CASSLVFQSYGYTF	TGTGCCAGCAGTTTAGTGTTCCAGTCCTATGGCTACACCTTC
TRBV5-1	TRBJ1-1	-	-	CASSLGGHMNTEAFF	TGCGCCAGCAGCTTGGGGGGCCACATGAACACTGAAGCTTTCTTT
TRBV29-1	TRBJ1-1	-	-	CSVALGGRNTEAFF	TGCAGCGTCGCCCTCGGGGGGCGGAACACTGAAGCTTTCTTT
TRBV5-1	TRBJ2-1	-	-	CASATGSYNEQFF	TGCGCCAGCGCCACTGGCTCCTACAATGAGCAGTTCTTC
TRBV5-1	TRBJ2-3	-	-	CASSLQPSTDTQYF	TGCGCCAGCAGCTTGCAGCCTAGCACAGATACGCAGTATTTT
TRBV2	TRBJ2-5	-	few	CASRSYSETQYF	TGTGCCAGCAGATCCTACTCGGAGACCCAGTACTTC
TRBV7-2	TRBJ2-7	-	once	CASSSGTYEQYF	TGTGCCAGCAGCTCGGGCACCTACGAGCAGTACTTC
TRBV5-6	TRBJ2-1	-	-	CASSSGTPSYNEQFF	TGTGCCAGCAGCTCAGGGACCCCCTCCTACAATGAGCAGTTCTTC
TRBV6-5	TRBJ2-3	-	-	CASSLGLTMNTQYF	TGTGCCAGCAGTTTGGGACTGACGATGAATACGCAGTATTTT
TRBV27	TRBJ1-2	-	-	CASSLMVRANYGYTF	TGTGCCAGCAGTTTAATGGTCAGAGCTAACTATGGCTACACCTTC
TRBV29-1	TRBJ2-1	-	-	CSVSGGGSGVRDEQFF	TGCAGCGTTTCCGGTGGGGGATCAGGAGTAAGGGATGAGCAGTTCTTC
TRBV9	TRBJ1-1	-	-	CASRRQTGNTEAFF	TGTGCCAGCAGAAGACAGACGGGGAACACTGAAGCTTTCTTT
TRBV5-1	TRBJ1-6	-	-	CASSFRDSRSSYNSPLHF	TGCGCCAGCAGCTTCCGGGACTCAAGGAGCTCCTATAATTCACCCCTCCACTTT
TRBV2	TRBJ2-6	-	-	CASIPPGAGANVLTF	TGTGCCAGCATACCCCCAGGGGCGGGGGCCAACGTCCTGACTTTC
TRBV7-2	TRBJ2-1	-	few	CASSLAGSFNEQFF	TGTGCCAGCAGCTTAGCCGGCAGCTTCAATGAGCAGTTCTTC
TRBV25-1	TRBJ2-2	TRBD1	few	CASSQGQGAITGELFF	TGTGCCAGCAGCCAAGGACAGGGGGCGATCACCGGGGAGCTGTTTTTT
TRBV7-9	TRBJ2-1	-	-	CASSETYNEQFF	TGTGCCAGCAGCGAGACCTACAATGAGCAGTTCTTC
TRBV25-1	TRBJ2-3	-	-	CASSGITDTQYF	TGTGCCAGCAGTGGCATAACAGATACGCAGTATTTT
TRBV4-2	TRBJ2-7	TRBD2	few	CASSQLAGGLSYEQYF	TGTGCCAGCAGCCAGTTAGCGGGAGGGCTTTCCTACGAGCAGTACTTC
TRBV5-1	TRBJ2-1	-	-	CASSLEAGYNEQFF	TGCGCCAGCAGCTTGGAAGCCGGCTACAATGAGCAGTTCTTC
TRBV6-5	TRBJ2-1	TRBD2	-	CARRRGTSGGVEQFF	TGTGCCCGACGGCGGGGGACTAGCGGGGGTGTCGAGCAGTTCTTC
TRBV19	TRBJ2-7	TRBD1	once	CASSPAGTGGLEQYF	TGTGCCAGTAGTCCAGCCGGGACAGGGGGGCTCGAGCAGTACTTC
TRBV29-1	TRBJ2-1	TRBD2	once	CSVEDLRTSGQFF	TGCAGCGTTGAAGACCTCCGGACTAGCGGGCAGTTCTTC
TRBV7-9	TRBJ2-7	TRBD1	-	CASSLDRAYYEQYF	TGTGCCAGCAGCTTGGACAGGGCTTACTACGAGCAGTACTTC
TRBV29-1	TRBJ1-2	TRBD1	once	CSVEDSLDRGLGGYTF	TGCAGCGTTGAAGATTCCTTAGACAGGGGGCTCGGCGGCTACACCTTC
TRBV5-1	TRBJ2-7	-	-	CASSSAGSYEQYF	TGCGCCAGCAGCTCTGCAGGGTCCTACGAGCAGTACTTC
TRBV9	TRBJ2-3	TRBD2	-	CASSGLAGSGRTQYF	TGTGCCAGCAGCGGACTAGCGGGAAGCGGGCGTACGCAGTATTTT
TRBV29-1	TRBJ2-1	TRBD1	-	CSVKGQGTYNEQFF	TGCAGCGTCAAAGGACAGGGAACCTACAATGAGCAGTTCTTC
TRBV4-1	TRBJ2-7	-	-	CASSRLTDTGEQCF	TGCGCCAGCAGCCGGTTGACTGACACGGGGGAGCAGTGCTTC
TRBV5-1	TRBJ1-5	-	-	CASSLGDGGHQPQHF	TGCGCCAGCAGCTTGGGAGACGGGGGCCATCAGCCCCAGCATTTT
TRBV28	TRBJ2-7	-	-	CASSFSLAALSYEQYF	TGTGCCAGCAGTTTTTCCCTAGCCGCGCTTTCCTACGAGCAGTACTTC
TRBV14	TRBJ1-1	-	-	CASSHGGDRYKNTEAFF	TGTGCCAGCAGTCACGGGGGGGACCGCTACAAGAACACTGAAGCTTTCTTT
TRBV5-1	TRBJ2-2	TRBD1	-	CASRVSRDRPSYTGELFF	TGCGCCAGCAGGGTGTCACGGGACAGGCCCTCTTACACCGGGGAGCTGTTTTTT
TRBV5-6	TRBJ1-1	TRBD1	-	CASRARGLNTEAFF	TGTGCCAGCAGAGCAAGGGGGCTAAACACTGAAGCTTTCTTT
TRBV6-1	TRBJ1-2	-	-	CASSEVLGRPMDGYTF	TGTGCCAGCAGTGAAGTACTGGGACGGCCAATGGATGGCTACACCTTC
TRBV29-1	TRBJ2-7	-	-	CSVDLTQEGSSEQYF	TGCAGCGTCGACCTGACGCAAGAGGGTTCAAGCGAGCAGTACTTC
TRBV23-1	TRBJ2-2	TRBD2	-	CASSLRLAGGSFTGELFF	TGCGCCAGCAGCCTCCGACTAGCGGGGGGTTCTTTCACCGGGGAGCTGTTTTTT
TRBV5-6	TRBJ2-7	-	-	CASSLMEYEQYF	TGTGCCAGCAGCTTAATGGAGTACGAGCAGTACTTC
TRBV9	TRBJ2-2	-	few	CASREGTISTGELFF	TGTGCCAGCAGAGAGGGGACAATCTCAACCGGGGAGCTGTTTTTT
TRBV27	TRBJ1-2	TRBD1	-	CASSSLGTGSYGYTF	TGTGCCAGCAGTTCTCTCGGGACAGGAAGCTATGGCTACACCTTC
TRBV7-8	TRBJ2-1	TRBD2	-	CASSPSRLARSGNEQFF	TGTGCCAGCAGTCCATCGAGACTAGCGCGGAGCGGGAATGAGCAGTTCTTC
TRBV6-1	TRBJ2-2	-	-	CASSEPTGELFF	TGTGCCAGCAGTGAACCGACCGGGGAGCTGTTTTTT
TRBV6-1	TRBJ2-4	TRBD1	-	CASSEGDRGKNIQYF	TGTGCCAGCAGTGAAGGAGACAGGGGAAAAAACATTCAGTACTTC
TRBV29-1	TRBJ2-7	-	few	CSGSGGNLGYEQYF	TGCAGCGGATCAGGAGGAAATTTAGGGTACGAGCAGTACTTC
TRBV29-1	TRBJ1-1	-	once	CSVVTVNTEAFF	TGCAGCGTTGTTACGGTGAACACTGAAGCTTTCTTT
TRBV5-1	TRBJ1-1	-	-	CASSLAPGTNTEAFF	TGCGCCAGCAGCTTGGCTCCAGGGACGAACACTGAAGCTTTCTTT
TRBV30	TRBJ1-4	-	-	CAWSVLPGELFF	TGTGCCTGGAGTGTACTCCCGGGGGAACTGTTTTTT
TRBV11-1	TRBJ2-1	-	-	CASSLGPQGGEQFF	TGTGCCAGCAGCTTGGGCCCCCAGGGTGGTGAGCAGTTCTTC
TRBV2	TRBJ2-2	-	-	CASSADGALGDGELFF	TGTGCCAGCAGTGCGGACGGAGCCTTAGGTGACGGGGAGCTGTTTTTT
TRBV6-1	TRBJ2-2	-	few	CATLSWGIGELFF	TGTGCCACCTTGTCTTGGGGTATTGGGGAGCTGTTTTTT
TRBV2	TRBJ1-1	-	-	CASTSTGRNTEAFF	TGTGCCAGTACCTCGACAGGTAGGAACACTGAAGCTTTCTTT
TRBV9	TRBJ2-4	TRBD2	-	CASSVGITSGRGENIQYF	TGTGCCAGCAGCGTAGGTATTACTAGCGGGCGAGGTGAAAACATTCAGTACTTC
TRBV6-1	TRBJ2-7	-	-	CASSGGTGRLLTQFYEQYF	TGTGCCAGCAGTGGGGGGACTGGACGGCTCCTAACCCAGTTCTACGAGCAGTACTTC
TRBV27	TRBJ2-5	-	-	CASSLASPQETQYF	TGTGCCAGCAGTTTAGCCTCACCCCAAGAGACCCAGTACTTC
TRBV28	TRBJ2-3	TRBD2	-	CATERGGAGDTQYF	TGTGCCACAGAGCGGGGGGGCGCTGGAGATACGCAGTATTTT
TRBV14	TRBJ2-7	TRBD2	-	CASSQSPLAGVGEQYF	TGTGCCAGCAGCCAATCCCCCCTAGCGGGAGTGGGCGAGCAGTACTTC
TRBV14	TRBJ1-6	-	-	CASSQTGQAPLHF	TGTGCCAGCAGCCAAACAGGGCAGGCCCCCCTCCACTTT
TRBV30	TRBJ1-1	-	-	CAWSSNRGNTEAFF	TGTGCCTGGAGTTCCAACCGGGGGAACACTGAAGCTTTCTTT